A single T cell receptor beta chain is shown here with its context. Each cDNA molecule carried a unique molecular identifier. TCRdb ran MiXCR on the 5' RACE reads and lists one entry per CDR3 protein. The sample has roughly 55,000 distinct CDR3 sequences, roughly 12% seen once. This record belongs to a study of early T cells in non-severe SARS-CoV-2 infection. About the research overall: Sequencing of bulk RNA from unsorted whole blood was done, without chain pairing.

V dropped 6 bases and J dropped 1 base, with 16 bases sitting between them. Germline V gene lookup returns CDR1 MDHEN and CDR2 SYDVKM. The CDR3 extends over 15 amino acids. The source is an adult who was a healthcare worker with PCR-confirmed SARS-CoV-2 infection or an uninfected control (not recorded which). Sequencing was done on a sample of whole blood. The chain links TRBV28 to TRBJ2-7; a weak D match, TRBD1 (6 bases). CDR3 amino acids: CASSRTGTTSYEQYF. The CDR3, as DNA: TGTGCCAGCAGCCGTACCGGGACAACGTCCTACGAGCAGTACTTC.